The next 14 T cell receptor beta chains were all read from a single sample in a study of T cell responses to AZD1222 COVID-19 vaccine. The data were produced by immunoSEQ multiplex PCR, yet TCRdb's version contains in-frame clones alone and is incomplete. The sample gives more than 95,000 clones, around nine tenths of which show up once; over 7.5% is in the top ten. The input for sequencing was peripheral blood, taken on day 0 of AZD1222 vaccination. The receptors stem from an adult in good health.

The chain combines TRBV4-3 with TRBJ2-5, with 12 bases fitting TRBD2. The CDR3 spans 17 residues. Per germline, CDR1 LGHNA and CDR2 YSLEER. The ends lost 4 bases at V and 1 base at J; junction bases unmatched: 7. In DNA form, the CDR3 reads TGCGCCAGCAGCCGGAAACTAGCGGGGGGTTTCCAAGAGACCCAGTACTTC. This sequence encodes CASSRKLAGGFQETQYF.

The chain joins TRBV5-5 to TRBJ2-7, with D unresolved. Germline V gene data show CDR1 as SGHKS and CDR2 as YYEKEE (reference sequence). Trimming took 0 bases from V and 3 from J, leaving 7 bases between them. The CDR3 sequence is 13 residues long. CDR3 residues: CASSLERVYEQYF. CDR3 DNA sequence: TGTGCCAGCAGCTTGGAACGGGTCTACGAGCAGTACTTC.

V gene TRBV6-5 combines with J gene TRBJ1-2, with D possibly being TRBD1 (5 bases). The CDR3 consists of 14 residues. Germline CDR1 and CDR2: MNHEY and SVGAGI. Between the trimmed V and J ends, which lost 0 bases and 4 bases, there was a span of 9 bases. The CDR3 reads CASSYSRDLYGYTF. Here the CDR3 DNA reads TGTGCCAGCAGTTACTCGAGGGACCTCTATGGCTACACCTTC.

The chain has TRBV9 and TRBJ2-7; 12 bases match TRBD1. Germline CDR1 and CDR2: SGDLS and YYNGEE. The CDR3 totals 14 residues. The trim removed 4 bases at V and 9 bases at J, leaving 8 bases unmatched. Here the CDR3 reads CASSTTGQGAPQYF. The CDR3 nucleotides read TGTGCCAGCAGCACAACGGGACAGGGGGCCCCGCAGTACTTC.

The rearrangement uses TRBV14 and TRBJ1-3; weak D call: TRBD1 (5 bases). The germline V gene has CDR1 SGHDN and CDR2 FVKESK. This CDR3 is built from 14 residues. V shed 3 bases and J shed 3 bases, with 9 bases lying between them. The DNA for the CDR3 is TGTGCCAGCAGCCACAGGGTTTTTGGAAACACCATATATTTT. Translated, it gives CASSHRVFGNTIYF. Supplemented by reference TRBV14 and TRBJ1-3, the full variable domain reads EAGVTQFPSHSVIEKGQTVTLRCDPISGHDNLYWYRRVMGKEIKFLLHFVKESKQDESGMPNNRFLAERTGGTYSTLKVQPAELEDSGVYFCASSHRVFGNTIYFGEGSWLTVV.

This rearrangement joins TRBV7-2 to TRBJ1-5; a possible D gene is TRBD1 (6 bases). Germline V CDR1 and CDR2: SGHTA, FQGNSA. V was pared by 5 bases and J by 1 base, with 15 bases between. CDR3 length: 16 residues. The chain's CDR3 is CASSPYNTGSNQPQHF. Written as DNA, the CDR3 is TGTGCCAGCAGCCCTTACAACACAGGGAGCAATCAGCCCCAGCATTTT.

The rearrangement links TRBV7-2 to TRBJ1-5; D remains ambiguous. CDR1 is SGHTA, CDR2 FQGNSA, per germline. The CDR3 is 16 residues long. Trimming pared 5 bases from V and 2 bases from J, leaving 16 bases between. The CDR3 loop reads CASSPQWQARNQPQHF. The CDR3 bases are TGTGCCAGCAGCCCCCAGTGGCAGGCGCGCAATCAGCCCCAGCATTTT.

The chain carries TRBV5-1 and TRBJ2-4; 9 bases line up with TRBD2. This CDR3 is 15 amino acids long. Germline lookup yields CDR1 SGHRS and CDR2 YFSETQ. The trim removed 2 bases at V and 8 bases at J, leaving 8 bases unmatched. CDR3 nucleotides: TGCGCCAGCAGCTTCGGTAGCGGGAGCCGGGACATTCAGTACTTC. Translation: CASSFGSGSRDIQYF.

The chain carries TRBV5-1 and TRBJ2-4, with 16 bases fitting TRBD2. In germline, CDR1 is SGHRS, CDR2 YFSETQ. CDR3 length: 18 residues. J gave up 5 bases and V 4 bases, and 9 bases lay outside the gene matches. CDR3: CASSLAPGLAGGQNIQYF. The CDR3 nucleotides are TGCGCCAGCAGCCTTGCTCCGGGACTAGCGGGAGGGCAAAACATTCAGTACTTC.

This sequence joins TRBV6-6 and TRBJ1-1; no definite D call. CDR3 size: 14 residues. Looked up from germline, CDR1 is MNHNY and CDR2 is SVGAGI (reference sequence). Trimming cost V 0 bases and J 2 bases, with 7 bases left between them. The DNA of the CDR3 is TGTGCCAGCAGTTACTCGAACCAAAACACTGAAGCTTTCTTT. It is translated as CASSYSNQNTEAFF.

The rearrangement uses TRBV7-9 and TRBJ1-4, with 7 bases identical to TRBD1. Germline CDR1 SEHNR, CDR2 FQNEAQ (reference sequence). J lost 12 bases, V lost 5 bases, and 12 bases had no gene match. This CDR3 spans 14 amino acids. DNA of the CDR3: TGTGCCAGCAGCCCGCGAGACAGGGAAGGAGAACTGTTTTTT. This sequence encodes CASSPRDREGELFF.

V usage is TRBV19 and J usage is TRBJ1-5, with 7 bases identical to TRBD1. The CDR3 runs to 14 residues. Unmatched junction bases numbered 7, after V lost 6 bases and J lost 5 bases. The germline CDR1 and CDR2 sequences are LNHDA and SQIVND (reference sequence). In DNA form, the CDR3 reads TGTGCCAGTAGCACGGACAGGTGGGATCAGCCCCAGCATTTT. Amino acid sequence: CASSTDRWDQPQHF.

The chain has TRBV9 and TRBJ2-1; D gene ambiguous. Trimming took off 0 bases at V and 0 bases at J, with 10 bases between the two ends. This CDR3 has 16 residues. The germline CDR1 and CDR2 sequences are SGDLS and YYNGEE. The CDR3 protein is CASSVGTASSYNEQFF. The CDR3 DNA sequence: TGTGCCAGCAGCGTAGGAACTGCGAGCTCCTACAATGAGCAGTTCTTC.

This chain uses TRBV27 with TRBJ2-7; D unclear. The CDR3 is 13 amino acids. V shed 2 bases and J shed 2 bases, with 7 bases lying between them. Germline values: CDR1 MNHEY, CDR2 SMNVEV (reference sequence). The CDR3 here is CASSLSQAYEQYF. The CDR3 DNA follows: TGTGCCAGCAGTTTAAGTCAGGCCTACGAGCAGTACTTC.